Presented here are 25 T cell receptor beta chains from one specimen sequenced in a study of identical twins. TCRdb reprocessed the 5' RACE reads via MiXCR and lists one record per CDR3 protein. The table shows hundreds of thousands of distinct CDR3 sequences, with about 20% occurring only once. Another study also made use of these data, one on T cells expressing NK-cell markers.

The sequenced material came from PBMCs. The receptors come from a woman between 18 and 29 years old in good health.

This clonotype has a handful of counts. J is TRBJ1-6 and V is TRBV18, with D uncertain. CDR1 KGHSH and CDR2 LQKENI come from the germline V gene. CDR3 size: 13 residues. Trimming stripped 6 bases from V and 7 bases from J, with 10 bases between. CDR3 protein: CASSSERNSPLHF. Written as DNA, the CDR3 is TGTGCCAGCTCTTCGGAAAGAAATTCACCCCTCCACTTT.

This clonotype appeared a few times. This rearrangement joins TRBV25-1 to TRBJ2-2; unclear D gene. The germline V gene encodes CDR1 MGHDK and CDR2 SYGVNS. Trimming took off 1 base at V and 7 bases at J, with 10 bases between the two ends. The CDR3 loop spans 14 amino acids. The chain's CDR3 is CASSESVQYGELFF. In nucleotides, the CDR3 is TGTGCCAGCAGTGAATCCGTGCAATACGGGGAGCTGTTTTTT.

This clonotype appeared a few times. This rearrangement joins TRBV20-1 to TRBJ2-4; TRBD2 matches 12 bases. V gave up 3 bases and J gave up 6 bases; unmatched junction bases: 6. CDR3 length equals 15 residues. CDR1 DFQATT and CDR2 SNEGSKA come from the germline V gene (reference sequence). The CDR3 sequence is CSARTSGRLGNIQYF. The CDR3 nucleotides read TGCAGTGCTAGGACTAGCGGGAGATTAGGAAACATTCAGTACTTC.

The chain combines TRBV7-6 with TRBJ2-3; weak D call: TRBD2 (6 bases). V lost 0 bases and J 1 base, leaving 14 bases between the germline ends. Germline V gene sequence: CDR1 SGHVS, CDR2 FNYEAQ. The length of the CDR3 is 17 residues. CDR3 amino acids: CASSLASGLLGTDTQYF. Here the CDR3 DNA reads TGTGCCAGCAGCTTAGCCTCAGGACTATTAGGCACAGATACGCAGTATTTT.

The sample holds a few counts of this clonotype. In nucleotides, the CDR3 is TGTGCCAGCAGTGTCGCGGTTACCTATGGCTACACCTTC. It is translated as CASSVAVTYGYTF. The chain recombines TRBV25-1 with TRBJ1-2; D gene uncertain. Trimming took 4 bases from V and 4 from J, leaving 10 bases between them. CDR3 length: 13 residues. The germline gives CDR1 MGHDK, CDR2 SYGVNS.

This chain links TRBV27 with TRBJ2-1; possibly TRBD2 for D (6 bases). Germline lookup yields CDR1 MNHEY and CDR2 SMNVEV (reference sequence). This CDR3 spans 15 amino acids. Trimming shortened V by 3 bases and J by 3 bases, and 12 bases separated the two germline ends. CDR3 sequence (DNA): TGTGCCAGCAGTTTTTGGGGGGACCTCTACAATGAGCAGTTCTTC. This codes for CASSFWGDLYNEQFF.

The CDR3 DNA sequence: TGTGCCAGCAGTTACCAATCCACAGATACGCAGTATTTT. This codes for CASSYQSTDTQYF. The chain has TRBV6-5 and TRBJ2-3; D remains ambiguous. The V and J ends lost 2 bases and 2 bases respectively, with 5 bases between them. In germline, CDR1 is MNHEY, CDR2 SVGAGI. This CDR3 comprises 13 residues.

The V gene is TRBV9, the J gene TRBJ2-7, with D possibly matching TRBD2 (6 bases). Germline loops: CDR1 SGDLS, CDR2 YYNGEE. The CDR3 is made up of 15 amino acids. Deletions cut 2 bases from V and 2 bases from J, with 14 bases between. The CDR3 region has the DNA TGTGCCAGCAGCGTGGGGGGACTTGCCCCCTACGAGCAGTACTTC. This codes for CASSVGGLAPYEQYF. Combining the CDR3 with reference TRBV9 and TRBJ2-7 gives the whole variable domain DSGVTQTPKHLITATGQRVTLRCSPRSGDLSVYWYQQSLDQGLQFLIQYYNGEERAKGNILERFSAQQFPDLHSELNLSSLELGDSALYFCASSVGGLAPYEQYFGPGTRLTVT.

This clonotype was found a few times. The chain joins TRBV5-8 to TRBJ2-1, with TRBD2 as a possible D gene (5 bases). CDR1 is SGHTS, CDR2 YDEGEE, per germline. V dropped 2 bases and J dropped 3 bases, with 6 bases sitting between them. The CDR3 consists of 13 residues. The CDR3 DNA is TGTGCCAGCAGCTTCGGGATCTACAATGAGCAGTTCTTC. Amino acids: CASSFGIYNEQFF.

This clonotype turned up a few times. The chain combines TRBV20-1 with TRBJ1-6, with D hard to call. CDR1 DFQATT and CDR2 SNEGSKA come from the germline V gene (reference sequence). The germline V and J ends were trimmed by 0 bases and 10 bases, with 13 bases remaining between them. This CDR3 has 14 residues. The CDR3: CSARDFGVGSPLHF. The CDR3 coding sequence is TGCAGTGCTAGAGATTTTGGTGTAGGCTCACCCCTCCACTTT.

This sequence joins TRBV9 and TRBJ2-7, with 9 bases that match TRBD2. From germline, CDR1 is SGDLS and CDR2 YYNGEE. V lost 0 bases, J lost 3 bases, and 4 bases stayed unmatched. The CDR3 loop spans 15 amino acids. The CDR3 sequence is CASSVVASGDYEQYF. The CDR3 region has the DNA TGTGCCAGCAGCGTAGTGGCTAGCGGGGACTACGAGCAGTACTTC.

The chain recombines TRBV20-1 with TRBJ2-1; no clear D. V was pared by 0 bases and J by 0 bases, with 9 bases between. CDR1 is DFQATT, CDR2 SNEGSKA, per germline (reference sequence). The CDR3 sequence is 15 residues long. This CDR3 reads CSARDRQSSYNEQFF. CDR3 DNA sequence: TGCAGTGCTAGAGATCGCCAGAGCTCCTACAATGAGCAGTTCTTC.

This clonotype occurred many times. The chain is built from TRBV20-1 and TRBJ1-5; no reliable D call. CDR3 size: 14 residues. Germline assignment: CDR1 DFQATT and CDR2 SNEGSKA (reference sequence). V lost 1 base and J 0 bases, leaving 7 bases between the germline ends. CDR3 in DNA: TGCAGTGCTAGAGGGCTGTATAGCAATCAGCCCCAGCATTTT. Its translation is CSARGLYSNQPQHF.

The chain recombines TRBV20-1 with TRBJ1-4, with 7 bases that match TRBD1. The V gene end was trimmed by 3 bases and the J gene end by 4 bases; junction bases not matched to a gene: 2. Germline loops: CDR1 DFQATT, CDR2 SNEGSKA (reference sequence). The CDR3 is 13 residues long. CDR3 in DNA: TGCAGTGCTAGGGGACAGCTTAATGAAAAACTGTTTTTT. Protein sequence: CSARGQLNEKLFF.

V and J are TRBV12-3 or TRBV12-4 and TRBJ2-1; 9 nucleotides line up with TRBD2. The CDR3 has 16 residues. V gave up 3 bases and J gave up 8 bases; unmatched junction bases: 11. CDR3 region: CASSLKGRGGGDEQFF. The CDR3 nucleotides read TGTGCCAGCAGTTTGAAGGGGCGGGGGGGCGGCGATGAGCAGTTCTTC.

The chain couples TRBV7-3 to TRBJ2-7, with a weak D call TRBD2 (6 bases). In germline, CDR1 is SGHTA, CDR2 FQGTGA. The CDR3 loop spans 15 amino acids. Trimming took 1 base from V and 3 from J, leaving 13 bases between them. This CDR3 is CASSLRGGGDYEQYF. Written as DNA, the CDR3 is TGTGCCAGCAGCTTAAGGGGAGGAGGGGACTACGAGCAGTACTTC.

The V call is TRBV12-3 or TRBV12-4, the J call TRBJ1-1; the D is unclear. There are 12 residues in the CDR3. Trimming left V 2 bases short and J 8 bases short, with 9 bases between. The CDR3, as DNA: TGTGCCAGCAGTTTAACCTCCCGAGAAGCTTTCTTT. Amino acid sequence: CASSLTSREAFF.

Turning to this clonotype: This may arise from a read error, as a much more abundant clone is one base away. The chain carries TRBV9 and TRBJ2-5, with D unresolved. CDR1 and CDR2 from the germline V gene are SGDLS and YYNGEE. Trimming took off 4 bases at V and 3 bases at J, with 4 bases between the two ends. The CDR3 spans 11 residues. CDR3 sequence: CASSIEETQYF. The CDR3 bases are TGTGCCAGCAGCATTGAAGAGACCCAGTACTTC.

This clonotype has just a few counts. The chain is built from TRBV9 and TRBJ1-2, with D tentatively TRBD1 (5 bases). The CDR3 runs to 15 residues. Looked up from germline, CDR1 is SGDLS and CDR2 is YYNGEE. V lost 4 bases to trimming and J lost 7 bases, with 20 bases between them. The CDR3 DNA follows: TGTGCCAGCAGCCCCGCGGGGGGGTTGACGAGTGGCTACACCTTC. Its translation: CASSPAGGLTSGYTF.

This chain uses TRBV5-1 with TRBJ2-1, with 10 bases lining up with TRBD2. V trimming: 5 bases; J trimming: 6 bases; junction bases outside the gene matches: 5. There are 14 residues in the CDR3. Germline CDR1 SGHRS, CDR2 YFSETQ. CDR3 sequence reads: CASSKREGGNEQFF. The CDR3, as DNA: TGCGCCAGCAGTAAGCGGGAGGGGGGCAATGAGCAGTTCTTC.

The genes are TRBV5-6 and TRBJ1-1, with D perhaps matching TRBD1 (5 bases). In germline, CDR1 is SGHDT, CDR2 YYEEEE. This CDR3 contains 13 residues. The V end lost 5 bases, the J end lost 5 bases, and 13 bases lay between the germline ends. The CDR3 sequence is CASRVRGGTEAFF. The CDR3 DNA sequence: TGTGCCAGCAGGGTGAGGGGTGGAACTGAAGCTTTCTTT.

This clonotype was recorded many times. The chain is built from TRBV5-1 and TRBJ2-7; 9 bases agree with TRBD1. CDR3 length equals 16 residues. Germline CDR1 SGHRS, CDR2 YFSETQ. The junction had 12 bases not matched to a gene; V was cut back by 3 bases and J by 5 bases. CDR3 coding DNA: TGCGCCAGCAGCTCCATAGCCGGGACAGGGCTGCACGAGCAGTACTTC. It specifies CASSSIAGTGLHEQYF. The variable domain in full, completed from reference TRBV5-1 and TRBJ2-7, reads KAGVTQTPRYLIKTRGQQVTLSCSPISGHRSVSWYQQTPGQGLQFLFEYFSETQRNKGNFPGRFSGRQFSNSRSEMNVSTLELGDSALYLCASSSIAGTGLHEQYFGPGTRLTVT.

Only a few counts were recorded for this clonotype. The gene calls are TRBV7-3 and TRBJ2-1; TRBD2 might be the D (6 bases). CDR3 length: 14 amino acids. Germline V lookup: CDR1 SGHTA, CDR2 FQGTGA. V was shortened by 2 bases and J by 8 bases, with 13 bases between the two germline ends. This CDR3 is CASSLAGPTHEQFF. The CDR3 region has the DNA TGTGCCAGCAGCTTAGCGGGACCTACCCATGAGCAGTTCTTC.

In its sample, this clonotype was seen a few times. The rearrangement uses TRBV5-1 and TRBJ2-5, with D perhaps assigned TRBD1 or TRBD2 (5 bases each). The V end lost 6 bases, the J end lost 2 bases, and 17 bases lay between the germline ends. Germline assignment: CDR1 SGHRS and CDR2 YFSETQ. The CDR3 has 15 residues. This CDR3 is CASMSGRLLQETQYF. The CDR3, as DNA: TGCGCCAGCATGTCGGGACGGCTGCTTCAAGAGACCCAGTACTTC.

The chain employs TRBV27 and TRBJ2-7; D may be TRBD2 (6 bases). The germline V gene has CDR1 MNHEY and CDR2 SMNVEV (reference sequence). Trimming pared 10 bases from V and 1 base from J, leaving 14 bases between. The CDR3 runs to 13 residues. The CDR3 protein is CATFGGNSYEQYF. As DNA, the CDR3 is TGTGCCACCTTTGGGGGGAATTCCTACGAGCAGTACTTC.